The next 15 T cell receptor beta chains were all read from a single sample in a study of Ad26.COV2.S vaccination and SARS-CoV-2 variants. Clones were sequenced by immunoSEQ multiplex PCR, and TCRdb holds only the in-frame ones, with some missing. This repertoire shows approximately 500,000 clones, roughly 85% found once; its top ten account for about 13%. The treatment denotes: some 20 received Ad26.COV2.S at low or high dose, single or two shots; 5 received placebo; per-sample allocation not given. Material that was analyzed had been drawn on day 63 after the first vaccine or placebo injection. Sample: peripheral blood, taken in a trial of Ad26.COV2.S vaccine versus placebo. These receptors originate from a person aged 18 to 65 who received the Ad26.COV2.S COVID-19 vaccine or a placebo.

This rearrangement joins TRBV19 to TRBJ1-5; a weak D match, TRBD1 (6 bases). V was cut by 6 bases and J by 5 bases, with 11 bases left in between. The CDR3 contains 13 residues. Germline V CDR1 and CDR2: LNHDA, SQIVND (reference sequence). This chain's CDR3 is CASSDRLHQPQHF. The CDR3 bases are TGTGCCAGTAGCGACAGGTTGCATCAGCCCCAGCATTTT.

The chain links TRBV20-1 to TRBJ2-5, with TRBD1 matching 9 bases. The CDR3 loop spans 15 amino acids. The V gene end was trimmed by 3 bases and the J gene end by 3 bases; junction bases not matched to a gene: 8. In germline, CDR1 is DFQATT, CDR2 SNEGSKA (reference sequence). CDR3 nucleotides: TGCAGTGCTAGTGGGACAGGGCCAGTGGAAGAGACCCAGTACTTC. This codes for CSASGTGPVEETQYF.

The chain combines TRBV5-1 with TRBJ1-1; D is possibly TRBD1 (5 bases). The V end was cut by 1 base, the J end by 8 bases, with 12 bases between. Germline loops: CDR1 SGHRS, CDR2 YFSETQ. The CDR3 spans 13 residues. The CDR3 coding sequence is TGCGCCAGCAGCTTGATCCAGGGTGGGGAAGCTTTCTTT. Translated: CASSLIQGGEAFF.

The chain employs TRBV7-2 and TRBJ2-7, with D perhaps matching TRBD1 or TRBD2 (5 bases each). The V end lost 5 bases, the J end lost 4 bases, and 21 bases lay between the germline ends. This CDR3 region has 16 residues. Germline values: CDR1 SGHTA, CDR2 FQGNSA. In DNA form, the CDR3 reads TGTGCCAGCAGCCCGGGGCGGATTATACGGGGTTACGAGCAGTACTTC. Residues: CASSPGRIIRGYEQYF. The full variable domain, rest sourced from reference TRBV7-2 and TRBJ2-7, is GAGVSQSPSNKVTEKGKDVELRCDPISGHTALYWYRQSLGQGLEFLIYFQGNSAPDKSGLPSDRFSAERTGGSVSTLTIQRTQQEDSAVYLCASSPGRIIRGYEQYFGPGTRLTVT.

This chain joins TRBV28 and TRBJ2-3, with D perhaps matching TRBD2 (5 bases). The CDR3 sequence is 16 residues long. V lost 2 bases and J 6 bases, leaving 18 bases between the germline ends. Germline lookup yields CDR1 MDHEN and CDR2 SYDVKM. In DNA, the CDR3 is TGTGCCAGCAGTTTAGAGGCTAGCCGGGGAGTTGATACGCAGTATTTT. Translation: CASSLEASRGVDTQYF.

V usage is TRBV7-9 and J usage is TRBJ2-5; possibly TRBD1 for D (6 bases). The CDR3 runs to 16 residues. V was trimmed by 5 bases and J by 0 bases, leaving 16 bases between them. Germline-derived CDR1 and CDR2 are SEHNR and FQNEAQ (reference sequence). This CDR3 is CASSQRETGYQETQYF. As DNA, the CDR3 is TGTGCCAGCAGCCAGCGTGAGACAGGATACCAAGAGACCCAGTACTTC.

V gene TRBV27 combines with J gene TRBJ2-7, with D possibly being TRBD1 or TRBD2 (5 bases each). The germline CDR1 and CDR2 sequences are MNHEY and SMNVEV (reference sequence). The length of the CDR3 is 15 residues. Between the trimmed V and J ends, which lost 1 base and 2 bases, there was a span of 12 bases. The CDR3 spells CASSLFVGRAYEQYF. As DNA, the CDR3 is TGTGCCAGCAGTTTATTTGTGGGACGAGCCTACGAGCAGTACTTC.

The chain carries TRBV4-2 and TRBJ2-1; D is tentatively TRBD1 or TRBD2 (5 bases each). CDR3 length equals 16 residues. The V end was cut by 3 bases, the J end by 8 bases, with 20 bases between. From germline, CDR1 is LGHNA and CDR2 YNFKEQ. For the CDR3, the DNA is TGTGCCAGCAGCCACCCGGGACCTTTACTTGAGCATGAGCAGTTCTTC. This encodes CASSHPGPLLEHEQFF.

This clone has just one count. The V and J genes are TRBV30 and TRBJ1-4, with D maybe TRBD1 (5 bases). The germline V gene has CDR1 GTSNPN and CDR2 SVGIG (reference sequence). V was pared by 2 bases and J by 5 bases, with 15 bases between. The CDR3 totals 15 residues. For the CDR3, the DNA is TGTGCCTGGAGTCCCCCCCGGGGGGGGAATGAAAAACTGTTTTTT. Its translation: CAWSPPRGGNEKLFF.

The rearrangement joins TRBV15 to TRBJ1-4, with 7 bases identical to TRBD1. Germline values: CDR1 LNHNV, CDR2 YYDKDF (reference sequence). V was pared by 3 bases and J by 1 base, with 5 bases of the junction left unmatched. This CDR3 comprises 16 residues. The CDR3 loop is CATSRETGRTNEKLFF. CDR3 nucleotide sequence: TGTGCCACCAGCAGGGAGACAGGGAGAACTAATGAAAAACTGTTTTTT.

The chain has TRBV28 and TRBJ1-2; D uncertain. The germline V gene has CDR1 MDHEN and CDR2 SYDVKM. Trimming stripped 8 bases from V and 6 bases from J, with 19 bases between. The CDR3 covers 14 residues. DNA for the CDR3: TGTGCCAGCGGGTTGGTAATACGGACCAATGGCTACACCTTC. Translation: CASGLVIRTNGYTF.

The gene calls are TRBV18 and TRBJ2-2; weak D call: TRBD1 (6 bases). CDR1 KGHSH and CDR2 LQKENI come from the germline V gene. Trimming took 3 bases from V and 1 from J, leaving 12 bases between them. The CDR3 runs to 16 residues. The CDR3 bases are TGTGCCAGCTCACCTCAACAGGGTAGGAACACCGGGGAGCTGTTTTTT. It specifies CASSPQQGRNTGELFF.

The chain couples TRBV7-2 to TRBJ1-3; the match to TRBD1 covers 7 bases. The CDR3 covers 15 residues. The V segment lost 3 bases and the J segment 4 bases; nucleotides outside the gene matches: 6. Germline CDR1 is SGHTA and CDR2 is FQGNSA. CDR3 in amino acids: CASSFTRGSGNTIYF. Written as DNA, the CDR3 is TGTGCCAGCAGCTTTACCAGGGGGTCAGGAAACACCATATATTTT.

V usage is TRBV28 and J usage is TRBJ1-5; D gene uncertain. The V gene lost 3 bases and the J gene lost 1 base, with 10 bases spanning the gap. CDR1 and CDR2 (germline): MDHEN, SYDVKM. The CDR3 length is 15 residues. In DNA, the CDR3 is TGTGCCAGCAGTTTGCCCCCGATAAGCAATCAGCCCCAGCATTTT. It is translated as CASSLPPISNQPQHF.

The chain carries TRBV28 and TRBJ1-5; perhaps TRBD1 as D (6 bases). Trimming took off 7 bases at V and 5 bases at J, with 21 bases between the two ends. Germline CDR1 MDHEN, CDR2 SYDVKM. There are 16 residues in the CDR3. CDR3 residues: CASTRRGGGAHQPQHF. The CDR3 DNA reads as TGTGCCAGCACCCGGAGGGGGGGTGGGGCGCATCAGCCCCAGCATTTT.